The sample holds a few counts of the clone carrying this T cell receptor (beta chain). In the original workflow: Estimation of nucleated cell counts was performed using reference gene primer amplification. The repertoire was sequenced with immunoSEQ multiplex PCR; TCRdb's copy has only in-frame clones and lacks some. That table gives V, J and clone size, and the DNA gave D and trimming. The sample yields fewer than 200,000 clones, 85% to 90% seen once. The source of the sample is a study of blood T cell repertoires in COVID-19. Study details: COVID-19 samples, acute and convalescent, were from the United States, Italy and Spain. T cells, B-cell-depleted T cells, or PBMCs supplied cDNA or gDNA.

This CDR3 has 16 residues. Trimming removed 4 bases from V and 4 bases from J; junction bases left unmatched: 4. Per germline, CDR1 SGHTA and CDR2 FQGTGA. The genes are TRBV7-3 and TRBJ2-1, with TRBD2 matching over 13 bases. This TCR was sampled from a man in his 70s with active or convalescent COVID-19. The specimen was peripheral blood. The DNA of the CDR3 is TGTGCCAGCAGCTCTGGGACTAGCGGGGAATACAATGAGCAGTTCTTC. This sequence encodes CASSSGTSGEYNEQFF.